This TCR beta chain was sequenced in a study of blood T cell repertoires in COVID-19. Study-level information: PBMCs, B-cell-depleted T cells, or T cells were the source of the cDNA or gDNA that made up the material.

The CDR3 length is 11 residues. The germline V and J ends were trimmed by 3 bases and 3 bases, with 3 bases remaining between them. Original processing methods: Amplified reference gene primers provided the basis for estimating nucleated cell counts. Assay used: immunoSEQ multiplex PCR; TCRdb lists only in-frame clones, some missing. The D gene and trimming were derived from the DNA, and the V and J assignments and clone size from that table. The table lists some 200,000 clones, around 83% of them singletons. This clone was seen only once. The sequencing input was peripheral blood. The chain joins TRBV12-3 or TRBV12-4 to TRBJ2-7, with D hard to call. The receptor was isolated from a woman aged 40-49 years with acute or convalescent COVID-19. The CDR3 region is CASSFGYEQYF. The DNA for the CDR3 is TGTGCCAGCAGTTTCGGCTACGAGCAGTACTTC.